What follows are 8 T cell receptor beta chains derived from one specimen sequenced in a study of T cell responses to AZD1222 COVID-19 vaccine listed by TCRdb under 2021. Preparation of the library involved the immunoSEQ multiplex PCR assay. In its TCRdb copy, this immuneACCESS table keeps in-frame sequences only and misses some clones. Where compared with another copy, unresolved V genes explain less than half of these, and the others have no known cause. In this sample the table shows over 150,000 clones, 90% of which occur a single time. The ten largest clones add up to approximately 20% of the sample. The time point label on this specimen signifies: baseline before first vaccination. The source was peripheral blood, collected on day 0 of AZD1222 vaccination. These receptors originate from an adult in good health.

The J gene is TRBJ2-2, the V gene TRBV7-9, with 8 bases identical to TRBD1. This CDR3 is 13 amino acids long. CDR1 and CDR2 (germline): SEHNR, FQNEAQ (reference sequence). The junction had 10 bases not matched to a gene; V was cut back by 4 bases and J by 15 bases. The CDR3 protein is CASSSLLDRVMFF. As DNA, the CDR3 is TGTGCCAGCAGCTCCCTTTTGGACAGGGTAATGTTTTTT.

This sequence joins TRBV12-5 and TRBJ1-5; 8 bases agree with TRBD1. CDR3 length: 16 amino acids. J lost 6 bases, V lost 0 bases, and 7 bases had no gene match. The germline gives CDR1 LGHNT, CDR2 FRNRAP. The CDR3 DNA sequence: TGTGCTAGTGGTTTGGTAATTGGACAGGGAATTCAGCCCCAGCATTTT. Amino acid sequence: CASGLVIGQGIQPQHF.

The V and J genes are TRBV29-1 and TRBJ1-5; possible D gene TRBD1, 6 bases. Per the germline V gene, CDR1 is SQVTM and CDR2 is ANQGSEA. This CDR3 spans 13 amino acids. The V end lost 4 bases, the J end lost 4 bases, and 11 bases lay between the germline ends. The CDR3 spells CSVGTVNNQPQHF. The DNA for the CDR3 is TGCAGCGTTGGGACAGTAAATAATCAGCCCCAGCATTTT.

This clone was recorded at least ten times. V and J are TRBV14 and TRBJ2-7; tentatively, D is TRBD1 (6 bases). The CDR3 is made up of 16 amino acids. Trimming pared 5 bases from V and 4 bases from J, leaving 21 bases between. Germline V gives CDR1 SGHDN, CDR2 FVKESK. The CDR3, as DNA: TGTGCCAGCAGCGCCGAGGGGGTTCGGGGTAGTTACGAGCAGTACTTC. Translating it yields CASSAEGVRGSYEQYF.

The V call is TRBV5-1, the J call TRBJ2-3; D might be TRBD2 (6 bases). CDR3 length: 15 residues. CDR1 and CDR2 (germline): SGHRS, YFSETQ. V shed 0 bases and J shed 2 bases, with 10 bases lying between them. The CDR3 DNA follows: TGCGCCAGCAGCTTGGTGGGGGGATCCACAGATACGCAGTATTTT. It encodes CASSLVGGSTDTQYF.

This chain connects TRBV5-1 to TRBJ1-6, with TRBD1 matching 10 bases. The CDR3 is 15 amino acids. In germline, CDR1 is SGHRS, CDR2 YFSETQ. V gave up 4 bases and J gave up 9 bases; unmatched junction bases: 7. CDR3 in amino acids: CASSHDRDRGSPLHF. The CDR3 nucleotides read TGCGCCAGCAGCCATGACCGGGACAGGGGTTCACCCCTCCACTTT.

The V and J genes are TRBV19 and TRBJ1-1, with TRBD1 matching over 9 bases. The germline V gene has CDR1 LNHDA and CDR2 SQIVND (reference sequence). With V trimmed by 6 bases and J by 9 bases, 5 bases remained unmatched. The CDR3 sequence is 12 residues long. CDR3 nucleotide sequence: TGTGCCAGTAGCATGACAGGGGGTCAAGCTTTCTTT. Encoded protein: CASSMTGGQAFF.

V gene TRBV10-1 combines with J gene TRBJ2-3; 8 nucleotides line up with TRBD2. This CDR3 is built from 15 residues. Germline CDR1 is WNHNN and CDR2 is SYGVQD (reference sequence). Losses at the gene ends were 6 bases for V and 6 bases for J; bases not matched to a gene: 11. The CDR3 is CASRTTGGGRDTQYF. In DNA form, the CDR3 reads TGCGCCAGCAGAACTACGGGCGGGGGGAGGGATACGCAGTATTTT.